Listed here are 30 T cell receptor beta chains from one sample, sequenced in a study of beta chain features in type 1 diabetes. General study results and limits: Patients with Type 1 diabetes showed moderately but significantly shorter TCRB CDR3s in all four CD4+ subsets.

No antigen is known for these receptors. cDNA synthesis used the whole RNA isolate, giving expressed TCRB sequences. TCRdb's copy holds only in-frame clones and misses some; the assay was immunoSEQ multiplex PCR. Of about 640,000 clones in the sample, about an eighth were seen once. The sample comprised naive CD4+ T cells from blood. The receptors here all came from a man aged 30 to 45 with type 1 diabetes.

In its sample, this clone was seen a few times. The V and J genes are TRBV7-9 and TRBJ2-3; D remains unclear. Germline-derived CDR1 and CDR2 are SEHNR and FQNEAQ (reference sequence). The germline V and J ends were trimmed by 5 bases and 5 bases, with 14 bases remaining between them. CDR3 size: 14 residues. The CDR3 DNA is TGTGCCAGCAGCCTCACCACGGGTCGAGATACGCAGTATTTT. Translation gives CASSLTTGRDTQYF.

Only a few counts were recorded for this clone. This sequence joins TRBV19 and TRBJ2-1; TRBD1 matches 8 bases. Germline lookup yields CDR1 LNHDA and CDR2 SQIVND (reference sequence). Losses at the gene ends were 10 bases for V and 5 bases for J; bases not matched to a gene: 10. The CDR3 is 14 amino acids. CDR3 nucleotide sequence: TGTGCCACCAGAACAGGGGACAGGAACAATGAGCAGTTCTTC. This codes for CATRTGDRNNEQFF.

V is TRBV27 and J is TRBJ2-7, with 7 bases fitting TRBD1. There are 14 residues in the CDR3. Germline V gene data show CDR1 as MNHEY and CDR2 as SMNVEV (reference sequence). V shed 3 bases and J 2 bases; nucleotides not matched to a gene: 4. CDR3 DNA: TGTGCCAGCAGTTTTGAGACAGGGACCTACGAGCAGTACTTC. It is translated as CASSFETGTYEQYF.

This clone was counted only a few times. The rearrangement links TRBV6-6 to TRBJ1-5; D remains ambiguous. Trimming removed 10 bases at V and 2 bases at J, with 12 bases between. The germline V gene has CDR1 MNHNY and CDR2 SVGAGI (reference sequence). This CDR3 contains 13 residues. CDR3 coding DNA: TGTGCCACCGTGGATAAGGGCAATCAGCCCCAGCATTTT. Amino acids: CATVDKGNQPQHF.

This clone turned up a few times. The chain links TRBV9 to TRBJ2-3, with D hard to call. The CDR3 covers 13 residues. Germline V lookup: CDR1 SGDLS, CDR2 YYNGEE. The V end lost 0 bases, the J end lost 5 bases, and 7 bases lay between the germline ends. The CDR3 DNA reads TGTGCCAGCAGCGTAGATGGTGGAGATACGCAGTATTTT. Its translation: CASSVDGGDTQYF.

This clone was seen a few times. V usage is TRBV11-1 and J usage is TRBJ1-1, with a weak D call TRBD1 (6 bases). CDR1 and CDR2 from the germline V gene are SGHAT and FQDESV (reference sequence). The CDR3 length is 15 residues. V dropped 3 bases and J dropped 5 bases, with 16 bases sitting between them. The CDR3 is CASSFQTGWDTEAFF. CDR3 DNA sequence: TGTGCCAGCAGCTTTCAAACAGGGTGGGATACTGAAGCTTTCTTT.

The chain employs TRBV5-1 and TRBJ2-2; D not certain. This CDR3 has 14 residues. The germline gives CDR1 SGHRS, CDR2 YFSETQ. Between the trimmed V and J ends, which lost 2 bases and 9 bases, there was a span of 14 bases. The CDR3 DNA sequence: TGCGCCAGCAGCTTCGTGAACTCGACCCGGGAGCTGTTTTTT. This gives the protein CASSFVNSTRELFF.

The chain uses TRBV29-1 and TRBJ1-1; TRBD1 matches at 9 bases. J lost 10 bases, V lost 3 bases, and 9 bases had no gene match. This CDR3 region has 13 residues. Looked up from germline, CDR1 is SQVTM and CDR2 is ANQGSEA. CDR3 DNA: TGCAGCGTTGACCGGGACAGGGCTTACGGAGCTTTCTTT. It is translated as CSVDRDRAYGAFF.

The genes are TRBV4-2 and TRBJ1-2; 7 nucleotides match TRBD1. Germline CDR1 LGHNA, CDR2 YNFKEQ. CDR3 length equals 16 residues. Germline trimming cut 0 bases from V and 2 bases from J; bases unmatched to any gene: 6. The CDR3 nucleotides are TGTGCCAGCAGCCAAGACCGGGACAGTCTCAACTATGGCTACACCTTC. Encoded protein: CASSQDRDSLNYGYTF.

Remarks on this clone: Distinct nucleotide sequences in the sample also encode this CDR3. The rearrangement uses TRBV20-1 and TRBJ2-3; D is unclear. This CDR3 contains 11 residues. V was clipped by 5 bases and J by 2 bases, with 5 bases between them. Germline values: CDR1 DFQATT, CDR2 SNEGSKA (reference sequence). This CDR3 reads CSAPNTDTQYF. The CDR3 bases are TGCAGTGCTCCGAACACAGATACGCAGTATTTT.

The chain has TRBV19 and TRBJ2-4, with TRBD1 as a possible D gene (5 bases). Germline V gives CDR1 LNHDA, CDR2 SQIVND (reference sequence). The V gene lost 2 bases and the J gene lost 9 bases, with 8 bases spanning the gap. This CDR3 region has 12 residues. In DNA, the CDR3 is TGTGCCAGTAGTATACAGGGCAGCATTCAGTACTTC. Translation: CASSIQGSIQYF.

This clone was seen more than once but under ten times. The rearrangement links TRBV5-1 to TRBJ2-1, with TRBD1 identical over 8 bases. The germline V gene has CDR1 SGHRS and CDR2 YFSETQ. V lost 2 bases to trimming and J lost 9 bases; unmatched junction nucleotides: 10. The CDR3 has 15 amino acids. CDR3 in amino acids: CASSFGTGSIGEQFF. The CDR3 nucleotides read TGCGCCAGCAGCTTTGGGACAGGCTCCATTGGTGAGCAGTTCTTC.

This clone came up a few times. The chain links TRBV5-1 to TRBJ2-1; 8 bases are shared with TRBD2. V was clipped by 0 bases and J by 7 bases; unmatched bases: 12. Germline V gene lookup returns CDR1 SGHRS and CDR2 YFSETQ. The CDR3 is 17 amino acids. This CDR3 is CASSLEALAGKRNEQFF. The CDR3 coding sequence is TGCGCCAGCAGCTTGGAGGCTTTAGCGGGAAAAAGAAATGAGCAGTTCTTC.

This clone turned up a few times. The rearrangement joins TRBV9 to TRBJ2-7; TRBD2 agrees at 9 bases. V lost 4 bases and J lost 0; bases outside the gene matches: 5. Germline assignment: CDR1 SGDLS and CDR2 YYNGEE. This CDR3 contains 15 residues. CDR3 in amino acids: CASSISGGASYEQYF. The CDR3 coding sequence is TGTGCCAGCAGCATTAGCGGGGGAGCCTCCTACGAGCAGTACTTC.

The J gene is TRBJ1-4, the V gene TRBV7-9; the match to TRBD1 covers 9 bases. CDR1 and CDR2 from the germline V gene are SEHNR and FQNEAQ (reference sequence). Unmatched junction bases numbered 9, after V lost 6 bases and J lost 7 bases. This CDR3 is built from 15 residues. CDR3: CASSPNRGRVEKLFF. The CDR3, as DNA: TGTGCCAGCAGTCCAAACAGGGGGCGTGTTGAAAAACTGTTTTTT.

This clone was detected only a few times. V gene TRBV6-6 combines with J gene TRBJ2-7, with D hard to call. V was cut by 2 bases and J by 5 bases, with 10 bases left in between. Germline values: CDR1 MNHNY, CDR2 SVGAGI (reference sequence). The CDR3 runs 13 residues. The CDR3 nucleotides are TGTGCCAGCAGTTACGGGCACAGCCACGAGCAGTACTTC. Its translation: CASSYGHSHEQYF.

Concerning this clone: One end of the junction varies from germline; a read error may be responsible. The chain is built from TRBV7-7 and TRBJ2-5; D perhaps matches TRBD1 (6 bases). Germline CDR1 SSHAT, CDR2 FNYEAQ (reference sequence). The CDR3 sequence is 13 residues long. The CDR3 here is CASSSTGRETQYF. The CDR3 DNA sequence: TGTGCTAGCAGCTCCACAGGGAGAGAGACCCAGTACTTC.

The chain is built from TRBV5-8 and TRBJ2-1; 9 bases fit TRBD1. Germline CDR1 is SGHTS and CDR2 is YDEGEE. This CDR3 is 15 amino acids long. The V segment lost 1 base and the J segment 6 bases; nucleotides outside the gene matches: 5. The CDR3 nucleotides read TGTGCCAGCAGCTTGACCGGGACAGGGATCAATGAGCAGTTCTTC. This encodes CASSLTGTGINEQFF.

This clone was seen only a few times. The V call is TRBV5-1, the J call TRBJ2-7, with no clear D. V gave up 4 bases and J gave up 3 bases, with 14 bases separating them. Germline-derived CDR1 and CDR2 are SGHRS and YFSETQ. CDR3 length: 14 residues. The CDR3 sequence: CASSQGRAHYEQYF. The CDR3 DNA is TGCGCCAGCAGCCAAGGACGGGCCCACTACGAGCAGTACTTC.

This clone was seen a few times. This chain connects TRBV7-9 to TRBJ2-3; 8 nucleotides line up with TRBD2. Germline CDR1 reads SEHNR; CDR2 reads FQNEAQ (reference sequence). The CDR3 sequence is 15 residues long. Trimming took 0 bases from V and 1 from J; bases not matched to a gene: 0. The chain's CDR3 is CASSLASGGTDTQYF. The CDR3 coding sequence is TGTGCCAGCAGCTTAGCTAGCGGGGGCACAGATACGCAGTATTTT.

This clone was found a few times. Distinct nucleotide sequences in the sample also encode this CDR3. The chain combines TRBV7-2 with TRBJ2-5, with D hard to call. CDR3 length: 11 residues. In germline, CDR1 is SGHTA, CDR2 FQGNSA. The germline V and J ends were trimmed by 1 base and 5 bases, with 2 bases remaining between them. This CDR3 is CASSLDETQYF. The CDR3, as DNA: TGTGCCAGCAGCTTAGACGAGACCCAGTACTTC.

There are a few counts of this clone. The CDR3 spells CASSYRKTNEKLFF. In DNA, the CDR3 is TGTGCCAGCAGCTATCGGAAGACTAATGAAAAACTGTTTTTT. This sequence joins TRBV7-9 and TRBJ1-4, with D unclear. Trimming shortened V by 4 bases and J by 2 bases, and 8 bases separated the two germline ends. CDR1 and CDR2 from the germline V gene are SEHNR and FQNEAQ (reference sequence). The CDR3 consists of 14 residues. Full variable domain (missing parts from reference TRBV7-9 and TRBJ1-4): DTGVSQNPRHKITKRGQNVTFRCDPISEHNRLYWYRQTLGQGPEFLTYFQNEAQLEKSRLLSDRFSAERPKGSFSTLEIQRTEQGDSAMYLCASSYRKTNEKLFFGSGTQLSVL.

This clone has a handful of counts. The CDR3, as DNA: TGTGCCAGCAGCCCCGGACAGGTAACGAACGAGCAGTACTTC. As protein: CASSPGQVTNEQYF. V gene TRBV7-2 combines with J gene TRBJ2-7, with 7 nucleotides matching TRBD1. This CDR3 has 14 amino acids. J lost 5 bases, V lost 5 bases, and 9 bases had no gene match. Germline V CDR1 and CDR2: SGHTA, FQGNSA.

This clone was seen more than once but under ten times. The CDR3 spells CASSQEPSGQPYEQYF. The CDR3 bases are TGCGCCAGCAGCCAAGAGCCTTCGGGACAGCCTTACGAGCAGTACTTC. This chain links TRBV4-3 with TRBJ2-7; TRBD1 agrees at 7 bases. Germline CDR1 and CDR2: LGHNA and YSLEER. The CDR3 totals 16 residues. The junction had 9 bases not matched to a gene; V was cut back by 0 bases and J by 4 bases.

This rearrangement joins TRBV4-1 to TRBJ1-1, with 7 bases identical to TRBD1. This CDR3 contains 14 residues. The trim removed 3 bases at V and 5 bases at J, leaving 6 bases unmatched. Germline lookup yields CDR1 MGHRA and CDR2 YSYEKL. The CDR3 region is CASSQDHRGTEAFF. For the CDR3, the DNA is TGCGCCAGCAGCCAGGATCACAGGGGTACTGAAGCTTTCTTT.

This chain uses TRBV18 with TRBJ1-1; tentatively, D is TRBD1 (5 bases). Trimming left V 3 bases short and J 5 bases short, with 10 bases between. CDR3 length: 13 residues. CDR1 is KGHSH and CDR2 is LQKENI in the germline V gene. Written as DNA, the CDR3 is TGTGCCAGCTCACCGCAGGGTCCGACTGAAGCTTTCTTT. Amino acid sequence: CASSPQGPTEAFF.

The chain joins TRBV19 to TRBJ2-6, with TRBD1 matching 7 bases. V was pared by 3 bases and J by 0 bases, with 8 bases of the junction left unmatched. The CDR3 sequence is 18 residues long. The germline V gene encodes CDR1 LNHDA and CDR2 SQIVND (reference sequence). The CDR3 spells CASSMKRDSFSGANVLTF. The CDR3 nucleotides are TGTGCCAGTAGTATGAAAAGGGACAGCTTCTCTGGGGCCAACGTCCTGACTTTC.

The CDR3 here is CASSPPGGGYQPQHF. Written as DNA, the CDR3 is TGTGCCAGCTCACCACCGGGAGGGGGCTATCAGCCCCAGCATTTT. The chain has TRBV18 and TRBJ1-5, with 7 nucleotides matching TRBD1. The ends lost 0 bases at V and 5 bases at J; junction bases unmatched: 4. The CDR3 totals 15 residues. Germline V gives CDR1 KGHSH, CDR2 LQKENI.

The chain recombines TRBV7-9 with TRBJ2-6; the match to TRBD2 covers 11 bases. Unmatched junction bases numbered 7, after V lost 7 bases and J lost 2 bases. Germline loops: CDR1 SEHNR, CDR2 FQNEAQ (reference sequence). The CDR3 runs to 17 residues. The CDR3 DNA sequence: TGTGCCAGCACTCGACTAGCGGGATTAGCTGGGGCCAACGTCCTGACTTTC. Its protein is CASTRLAGLAGANVLTF.

Here the CDR3 DNA reads TGTGCCAGCATCGACAATGAGCAGTTCTTC. It codes for CASIDNEQFF. The V gene is TRBV6-4, the J gene TRBJ2-1; D remains unclear. Germline V gives CDR1 MRHNA, CDR2 SNTAGT. V lost 7 bases and J lost 5, with 3 bases in between. This CDR3 is 10 amino acids long.